This T cell receptor (beta chain) was documented in a study of somatic mutations in cytotoxic T cells in rheumatoid arthritis. J lost 4 bases, V lost 5 bases, and 5 bases had no gene match. Germline V gene data show CDR1 as SGHNT and CDR2 as YENEEA. There are 16 residues in the CDR3. Produced via immunoSEQ multiplex PCR; TCRdb's table is partial and in-frame only. Counted here are about 8,200 clones, more than 65% occurring once; the ten biggest clones make up 30% to 45%. The chain employs TRBV11-3 and TRBJ2-2; 12 bases match TRBD1. Material for sequencing was CD8+ T cells sorted from blood. The source of this sequence is an adult with rheumatoid arthritis. Here the CDR3 DNA reads TGTGCCAGCAGCATCAGGGACAGGGGGCGCACCGGGGAGCTGTTTTTT. This translates into CASSIRDRGRTGELFF.